This T cell receptor beta chain derives from a study of T cells in Graves' hyperthyroidism and ophthalmopathy. Study-level findings and limits: Model-based prediction identified ophthalmopathy a median around 6.5 months prior to its onset. Most clonotypes expanded in thyroid above 0.001 were likewise present in blood.

Regarding this clonotype: Antigen specificity is unknown. A read error may explain this, as a much larger clone is one base away.

Amplification of TCR beta CDR3 regions was performed using RNA transcripts as template. TCR CDR3 regions were first amplified by RT-PCR with HTBI primers. One entry per CDR3 protein results from TCRdb running MiXCR on the multiplex PCR reads. The data contain 150,000 to 200,000 distinct CDR3 sequences, 9.4% of them singletons. The germline V gene encodes CDR1 PRHDT and CDR2 FYEKMQ (reference sequence). The CDR3 has 12 amino acids. Patients aged 18 to 65 had newly diagnosed hyperthyroidism lasting under 2 months. The clonotype was recovered from a woman between 18 and 29 years old with Graves' hyperthyroidism that later progressed to Graves' ophthalmopathy. Sequencing input: blood. The V gene is TRBV13, the J gene TRBJ2-7, with D perhaps TRBD1 or TRBD2 (5 bases each). CDR3 protein: CASSLGRDEQHF. The CDR3 coding sequence is TGTGCCAGCAGCTTAGGCCGGGACGAGCAGCACTTC.